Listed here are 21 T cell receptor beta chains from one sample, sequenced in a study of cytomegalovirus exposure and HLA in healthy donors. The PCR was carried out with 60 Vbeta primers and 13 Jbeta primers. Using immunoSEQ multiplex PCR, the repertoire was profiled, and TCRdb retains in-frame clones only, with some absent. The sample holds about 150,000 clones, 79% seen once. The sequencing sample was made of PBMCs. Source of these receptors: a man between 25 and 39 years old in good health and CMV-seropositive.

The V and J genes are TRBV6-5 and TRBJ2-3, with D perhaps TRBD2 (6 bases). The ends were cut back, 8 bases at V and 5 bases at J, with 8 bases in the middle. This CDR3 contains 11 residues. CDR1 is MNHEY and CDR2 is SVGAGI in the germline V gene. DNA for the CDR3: TGTGCCAGCGGGCGGGGAGATACGCAGTATTTT. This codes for CASGRGDTQYF.

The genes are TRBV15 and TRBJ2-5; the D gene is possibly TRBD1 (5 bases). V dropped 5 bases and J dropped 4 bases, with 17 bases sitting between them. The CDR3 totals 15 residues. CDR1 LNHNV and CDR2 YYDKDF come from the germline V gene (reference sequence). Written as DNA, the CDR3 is TGTGCCACCAGCTCACAAGTACAGGTTGGAGAGACCCAGTACTTC. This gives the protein CATSSQVQVGETQYF.

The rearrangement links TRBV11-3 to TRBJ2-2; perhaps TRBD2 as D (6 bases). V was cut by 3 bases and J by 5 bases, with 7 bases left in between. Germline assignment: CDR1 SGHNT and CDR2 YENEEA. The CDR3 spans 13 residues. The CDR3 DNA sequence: TGTGCCAGCAGCTTCCGGGGGACCGGGGAGCTGTTTTTT. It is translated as CASSFRGTGELFF. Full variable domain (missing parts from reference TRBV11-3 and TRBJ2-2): EAGVVQSPRYKIIEKKQPVAFWCNPISGHNTLYWYLQNLGQGPELLIRYENEEAVDDSQLPKDRFSAERLKGVDSTLKIQPAELGDSAVYLCASSFRGTGELFFGEGSRLTVL.

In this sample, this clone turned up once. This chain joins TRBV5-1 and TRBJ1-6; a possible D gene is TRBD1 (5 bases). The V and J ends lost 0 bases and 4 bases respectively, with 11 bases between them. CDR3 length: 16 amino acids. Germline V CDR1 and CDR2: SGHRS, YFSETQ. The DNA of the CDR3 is TGCGCCAGCAGCTTGGCCGGGGGGAGGTATAATTCACCCCTCCACTTT. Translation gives CASSLAGGRYNSPLHF.

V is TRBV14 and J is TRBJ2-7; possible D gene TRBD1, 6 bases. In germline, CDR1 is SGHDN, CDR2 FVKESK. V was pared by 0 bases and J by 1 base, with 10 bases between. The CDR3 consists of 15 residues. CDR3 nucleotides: TGTGCCAGCAGCCAAGATGGACAGATTTCCTACGAGCAGTACTTC. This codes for CASSQDGQISYEQYF.

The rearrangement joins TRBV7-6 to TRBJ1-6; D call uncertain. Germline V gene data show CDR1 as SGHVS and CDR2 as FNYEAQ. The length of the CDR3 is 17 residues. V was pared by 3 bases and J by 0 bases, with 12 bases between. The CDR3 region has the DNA TGTGCCAGCAGCTTGGGAGGAGCCTACTCCTATAATTCACCCCTCCACTTT. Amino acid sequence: CASSLGGAYSYNSPLHF. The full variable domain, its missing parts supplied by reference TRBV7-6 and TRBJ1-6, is GAGVSQSPRYKVTKRGQDVALRCDPISGHVSLYWYRQALGQGPEFLTYFNYEAQQDKSGLPNDRFSAERPEGSISTLTIQRTEQRDSAMYRCASSLGGAYSYNSPLHFGNGTRLTVT.

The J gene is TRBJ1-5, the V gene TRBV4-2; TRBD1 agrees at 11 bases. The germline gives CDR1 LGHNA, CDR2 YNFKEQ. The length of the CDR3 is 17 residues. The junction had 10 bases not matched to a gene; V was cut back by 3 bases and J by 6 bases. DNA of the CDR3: TGTGCCAGCAGCCAGACTTGGGGACAGGGGGGCAGTCAGCCCCAGCATTTT. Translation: CASSQTWGQGGSQPQHF.

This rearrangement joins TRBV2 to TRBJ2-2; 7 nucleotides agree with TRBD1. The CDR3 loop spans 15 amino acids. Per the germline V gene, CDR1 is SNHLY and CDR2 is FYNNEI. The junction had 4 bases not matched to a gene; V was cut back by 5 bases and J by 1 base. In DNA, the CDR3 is TGTGCCAGCAGTCTGAGGACAGGGAACACCGGGGAGCTGTTTTTT. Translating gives CASSLRTGNTGELFF.

In DNA form, the CDR3 reads TGTGCCTGGAGTGCTAGGGATACGCAGTATTTT. Translating it yields CAWSARDTQYF. This chain links TRBV30 with TRBJ2-3, with D hard to call. V was cut by 1 base and J by 6 bases, with 5 bases left in between. There are 11 residues in the CDR3. CDR1 and CDR2 (germline): GTSNPN, SVGIG (reference sequence).

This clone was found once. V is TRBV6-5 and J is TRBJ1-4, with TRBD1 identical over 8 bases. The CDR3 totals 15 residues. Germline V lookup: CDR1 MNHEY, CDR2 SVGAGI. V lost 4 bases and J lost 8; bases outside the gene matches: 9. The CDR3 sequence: CASSSSDRGWEKLFF. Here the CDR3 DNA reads TGTGCCAGCAGTTCCTCCGACAGGGGATGGGAAAAACTGTTTTTT.

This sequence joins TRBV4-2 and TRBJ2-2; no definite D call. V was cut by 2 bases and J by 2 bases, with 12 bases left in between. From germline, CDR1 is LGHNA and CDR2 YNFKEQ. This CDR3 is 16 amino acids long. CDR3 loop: CASSQYAGKNTGELFF. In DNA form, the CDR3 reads TGTGCCAGCAGCCAATATGCAGGAAAAAACACCGGGGAGCTGTTTTTT.

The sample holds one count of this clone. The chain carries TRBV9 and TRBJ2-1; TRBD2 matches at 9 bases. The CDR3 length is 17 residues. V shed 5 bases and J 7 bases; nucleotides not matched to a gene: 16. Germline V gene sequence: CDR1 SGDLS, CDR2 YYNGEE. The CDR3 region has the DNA TGTGCCAGCAGTGCCGGCCTTCGCGGGAGGGCCGAAAATGAGCAGTTCTTC. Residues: CASSAGLRGRAENEQFF.

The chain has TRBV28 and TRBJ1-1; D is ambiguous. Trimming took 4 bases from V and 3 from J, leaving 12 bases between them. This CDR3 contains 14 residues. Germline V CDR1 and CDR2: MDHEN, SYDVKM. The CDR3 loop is CASSSGDLDTEAFF. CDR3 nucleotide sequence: TGTGCCAGCAGTTCCGGAGATCTGGACACTGAAGCTTTCTTT.

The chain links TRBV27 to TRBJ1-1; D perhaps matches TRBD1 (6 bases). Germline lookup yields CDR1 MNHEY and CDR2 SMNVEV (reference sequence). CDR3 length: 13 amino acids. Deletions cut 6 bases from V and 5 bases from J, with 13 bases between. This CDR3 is CASRRTEGTEAFF. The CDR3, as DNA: TGTGCCAGCAGACGGACAGAGGGTACTGAAGCTTTCTTT.

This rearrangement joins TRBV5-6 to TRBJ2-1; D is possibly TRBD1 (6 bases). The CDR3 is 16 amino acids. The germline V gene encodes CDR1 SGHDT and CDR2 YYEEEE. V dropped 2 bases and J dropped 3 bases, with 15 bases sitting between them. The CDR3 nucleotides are TGTGCCAGCAGCTTACCAGGGGCTCGGTTCTACAATGAGCAGTTCTTC. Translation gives CASSLPGARFYNEQFF.

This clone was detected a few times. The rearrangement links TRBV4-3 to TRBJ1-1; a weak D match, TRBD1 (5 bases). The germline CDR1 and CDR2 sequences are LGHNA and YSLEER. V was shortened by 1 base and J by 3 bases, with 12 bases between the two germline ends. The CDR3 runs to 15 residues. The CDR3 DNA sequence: TGCGCCAGCAGCCAAGGCGGACGGGGGGACACTGAAGCTTTCTTT. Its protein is CASSQGGRGDTEAFF.

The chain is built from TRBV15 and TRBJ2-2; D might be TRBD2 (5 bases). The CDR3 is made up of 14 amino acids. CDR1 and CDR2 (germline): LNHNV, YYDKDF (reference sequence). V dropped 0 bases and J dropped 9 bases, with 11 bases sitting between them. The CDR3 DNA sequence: TGTGCCACCAGCAGAGATCGGGGTGCGCGGGAGCTGTTTTTT. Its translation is CATSRDRGARELFF.

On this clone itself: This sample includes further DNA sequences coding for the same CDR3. Here the CDR3 reads CATSRDRVGYGYTF. The CDR3 DNA reads TGTGCCACCAGCAGAGACAGGGTGGGGTATGGCTACACCTTC. This chain connects TRBV15 to TRBJ1-2; D perhaps matches TRBD1 (5 bases). Per germline, CDR1 LNHNV and CDR2 YYDKDF (reference sequence). Trimming took off 0 bases at V and 5 bases at J, with 10 bases between the two ends. This CDR3 contains 14 residues.

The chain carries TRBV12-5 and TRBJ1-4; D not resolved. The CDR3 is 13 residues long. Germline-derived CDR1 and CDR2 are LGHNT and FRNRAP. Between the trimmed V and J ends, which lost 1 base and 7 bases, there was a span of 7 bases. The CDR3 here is CASGLGSIEKLFF. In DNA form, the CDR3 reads TGTGCTAGTGGTTTGGGGTCTATTGAAAAACTGTTTTTT.

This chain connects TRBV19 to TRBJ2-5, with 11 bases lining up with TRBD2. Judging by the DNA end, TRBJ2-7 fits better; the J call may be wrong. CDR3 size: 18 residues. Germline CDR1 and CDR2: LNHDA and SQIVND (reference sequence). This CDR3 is CASSIGVSGRGPTYEQYF. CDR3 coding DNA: TGTGCCAGTAGTATAGGGGTTAGCGGGAGGGGTCCAACCTACGAGCAGTACTTC.

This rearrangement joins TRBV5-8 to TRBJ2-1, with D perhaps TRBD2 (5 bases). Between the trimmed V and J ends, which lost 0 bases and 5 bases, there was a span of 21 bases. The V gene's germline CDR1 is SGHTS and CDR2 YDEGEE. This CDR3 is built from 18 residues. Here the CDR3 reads CASSLGRAVWRLDNEQFF. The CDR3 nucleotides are TGTGCCAGCAGCTTGGGTAGGGCGGTCTGGAGGCTCGACAATGAGCAGTTCTTC.